The text below deals with one T cell receptor beta chain. No antigen is known for it. The record originates from a study of identical twins. Study findings and constraints: Out-of-frame beta chain sequences displayed weaker excess sharing between twins. Out-of-frame alpha sequences common to twins were enriched for low generation probability. Invariant MAIT and iNKT cells may have partly biased zero-insertion analyses.

Each CDR3 protein gets one entry after TCRdb re-called the 5' RACE reads with MiXCR. This sample has around 490,000 distinct CDR3 sequences, with about 15% found just once. The ends lost 1 base at V and 6 bases at J; junction bases unmatched: 5. This CDR3 is built from 15 residues. Germline V lookup: CDR1 MGHRA, CDR2 YSYEKL. These records were also assigned to another study, of yellow fever vaccine responses in identical twins. In that study: Reportedly, the T cell response mounted by twins to vaccine seemed partly convergent, partly personalized.

Sequenced input: CD4+ T cells sorted from blood. This chain connects TRBV4-1 to TRBJ1-2; 10 bases align to TRBD1. The receptor was derived from a woman younger than 30 in good health. This CDR3 is CASSQVGQGDHGYTF. CDR3 DNA sequence: TGCGCCAGCAGCCAAGTTGGACAGGGGGACCATGGCTACACCTTC.